This TCR beta chain is drawn from a study of siplizumab effects on memory and regulatory T cells. Concerning this clone itself: Its antigen is unidentified.

Study observations and caveats: The mean Treg-derived percentage of mappable alloreactive CD4+ clones was about 70% with siplizumab compared with 26.9% in controls.

Between the trimmed V and J ends, which lost 5 bases and 8 bases, there was a span of 15 bases. Germline V gene lookup returns CDR1 SGHTA and CDR2 FQGNSA. The CDR3 length is 13 residues. Sequencing used immunoSEQ multiplex PCR; TCRdb keeps in-frame clones, though not all of them. Of around 120,000 clones in the sample, less than 95% were seen once. This chain joins TRBV7-2 and TRBJ1-2; D possibly corresponds to TRBD1 (6 bases). The sample comprised non-Treg CD4+ T cells sorted from blood. The sequence was obtained from a human donor in good health. CDR3 loop: CASSASNRDGYTF. DNA of the CDR3: TGTGCCAGCAGCGCCAGTAACAGGGACGGCTACACCTTC. The whole variable domain, filled in from reference TRBV7-2 and TRBJ1-2, reads GAGVSQSPSNKVTEKGKDVELRCDPISGHTALYWYRQSLGQGLEFLIYFQGNSAPDKSGLPSDRFSAERTGGSVSTLTIQRTQQEDSAVYLCASSASNRDGYTFGSGTRLTVV.